This T cell receptor beta chain was sequenced in a study of blood T cell repertoires in COVID-19. Only in-frame clones appear in the TCRdb table, and some are missing; sequencing was by immunoSEQ multiplex PCR. Here the sample spans about 170,000 clones, over 65% being singletons. Germline CDR1 reads SGHTA; CDR2 reads FQGNSA. The CDR3 is 13 residues long. For this clone: One end of the junction varies from germline; a read error may be responsible.

Sequenced material: peripheral blood. The gene calls are TRBV7-2 and TRBJ2-7, with 9 bases fitting TRBD2. The TCR originated in a woman aged 80 or older with acute or convalescent COVID-19. The CDR3 DNA sequence: TGTGCCAGCAGCAGCGGGAGGTCCTTCGAGCAGTACTTC. This codes for CASSSGRSFEQYF.